Below are 18 T cell receptor beta chains sequenced from a single sample in a study of shared clonotypes between healthy human individuals (dated by TCRdb to 2019 to 2021). The library was generated by the immunoSEQ multiplex PCR assay. Held by TCRdb, this immuneACCESS table contains in-frame sequences only and omits some clones. Under half of the omission traces to an unresolved V gene where checked; the cause of the rest is unknown. This sample lists some 1 million clones; about 80% were detected once. Of the sample, about 1.5% falls within the top ten clones. The material sequenced was memory CD4+ T cells sorted from blood. The cell subset or site label of this sample denotes: CD45RA-negative fraction. Receptors were obtained from a man between 18 and 29 years old in good health.

The genes are TRBV2 and TRBJ1-1; D might be TRBD1 (5 bases). With 2 bases removed from V and 5 bases from J, the gap between germline ends came to 9 bases. CDR1 and CDR2 from the germline V gene are SNHLY and FYNNEI. The CDR3 totals 13 residues. CDR3 in amino acids: CASSESQGTEAFF. DNA of the CDR3: TGTGCCAGCAGTGAATCCCAGGGAACTGAAGCTTTCTTT.

This chain joins TRBV5-1 and TRBJ2-3; 8 positions agree with TRBD1. The junction had 13 bases not matched to a gene; V was cut back by 4 bases and J by 3 bases. This CDR3 is built from 17 residues. From germline, CDR1 is SGHRS and CDR2 YFSETQ. The chain's CDR3 is CASSATPDRAQTDTQYF. The CDR3 DNA reads TGCGCCAGCAGCGCTACACCGGACAGGGCACAAACAGATACGCAGTATTTT.

This clone was counted only a few times. CDR3: CASSMGSYNSPLHF. The CDR3 coding sequence is TGTGCCAGTAGTATGGGGTCATATAATTCACCCCTCCACTTT. The chain combines TRBV19 with TRBJ1-6; D gene ambiguous. The germline gives CDR1 LNHDA, CDR2 SQIVND (reference sequence). This CDR3 has 14 residues. Trimming shortened V by 3 bases and J by 4 bases, and 7 bases separated the two germline ends. Supplemented by reference TRBV19 and TRBJ1-6, the full variable domain reads DGGITQSPKYLFRKEGQNVTLSCEQNLNHDAMYWYRQDPGQGLRLIYYSQIVNDFQKGDIAEGYSVSREKKESFPLTVTSAQKNPTAFYLCASSMGSYNSPLHFGNGTRLTVT.

This sequence joins TRBV7-8 and TRBJ1-1; 9 nucleotides match TRBD1. The germline CDR1 and CDR2 sequences are SGHVS and FQNEAQ. The CDR3 extends over 16 amino acids. With V trimmed by 0 bases and J by 4 bases, 6 bases remained unmatched. CDR3 DNA: TGTGCCAGCAGCTTAGCGCCGGGACAGGGAATCACTGAAGCTTTCTTT. Translating it yields CASSLAPGQGITEAFF.

The chain links TRBV5-8 to TRBJ2-5, with 7 bases that match TRBD1. The trim removed 5 bases at V and 5 bases at J, leaving 15 bases unmatched. The CDR3 has 16 residues. From germline, CDR1 is SGHTS and CDR2 YDEGEE. CDR3: CASRDRPGQSRETQYF. Written as DNA, the CDR3 is TGTGCCAGCAGGGATCGTCCGGGACAGTCACGGGAGACCCAGTACTTC.

This sequence joins TRBV27 and TRBJ2-2; the match to TRBD1 covers 7 bases. CDR3 length equals 14 residues. The junction had 3 bases not matched to a gene; V was cut back by 3 bases and J by 5 bases. Germline V gene lookup returns CDR1 MNHEY and CDR2 SMNVEV (reference sequence). The CDR3 nucleotides are TGTGCCAGCAGTTTTGAGGGGGCTACCGGGGAGCTGTTTTTT. Translation: CASSFEGATGELFF.

The chain joins TRBV27 to TRBJ2-5, with a weak D call TRBD2 (6 bases). This CDR3 is built from 15 residues. Trimming shortened V by 7 bases and J by 1 base, and 16 bases separated the two germline ends. The germline V gene encodes CDR1 MNHEY and CDR2 SMNVEV (reference sequence). DNA for the CDR3: TGTGCCAGCAACCCGGCGGGACGGATCCAAGAGACCCAGTACTTC. Translated: CASNPAGRIQETQYF.

The rearrangement joins TRBV13 to TRBJ2-5; weak D call: TRBD2 (5 bases). CDR1 is PRHDT, CDR2 FYEKMQ, per germline (reference sequence). V lost 6 bases and J 9 bases, leaving 14 bases between the germline ends. The CDR3 length is 12 residues. The CDR3 here is CASSNPRGAQYF. Written as DNA, the CDR3 is TGTGCCAGCAGTAACCCCCGGGGAGCCCAGTACTTC.

As to this clone: The identical CDR3 is also encoded by other nucleotide sequences in the sample. This chain links TRBV7-2 with TRBJ2-6, with D possibly matching TRBD1 (6 bases). The CDR3 contains 16 residues. CDR1 is SGHTA, CDR2 FQGNSA, per germline. The V gene lost 1 base and the J gene lost 2 bases, with 9 bases spanning the gap. CDR3 residues: CASSLVGGPGANVLTF. The CDR3, as DNA: TGTGCCAGCAGCTTAGTAGGGGGTCCTGGGGCCAACGTCCTGACTTTC.

This clone was seen once. The chain employs TRBV7-9 and TRBJ2-1; D uncertain. This CDR3 has 14 residues. Germline V gene sequence: CDR1 SEHNR, CDR2 FQNEAQ (reference sequence). Trimming took off 5 bases at V and 0 bases at J, with 8 bases between the two ends. CDR3 sequence reads: CASSPLGSYNEQFF. DNA for the CDR3: TGTGCCAGCAGCCCTCTGGGCTCCTACAATGAGCAGTTCTTC.

This clone has ten or more counts. This sequence joins TRBV5-4 and TRBJ2-7, with D perhaps being TRBD1 or TRBD2 (5 bases each). The V end lost 4 bases, the J end lost 3 bases, and 17 bases lay between the germline ends. The CDR3 sequence is 15 residues long. CDR1 is SGHNT, CDR2 YYREEE, per germline (reference sequence). The CDR3 loop is CASSPGGRDLYEQYF. The CDR3 DNA follows: TGTGCCAGCAGCCCGGGCGGCAGGGACCTCTACGAGCAGTACTTC.

The rearrangement uses TRBV7-2 and TRBJ2-1; 9 bases match TRBD2. Germline assignment: CDR1 SGHTA and CDR2 FQGNSA. Trimming at V came to 2 bases and at J to 8 bases, leaving 13 bases not matched to a gene. This CDR3 region has 17 residues. The DNA for the CDR3 is TGTGCCAGCAGCTTAAGTTCGGCGGGGGGGACTGGATATGAGCAGTTCTTC. Protein sequence: CASSLSSAGGTGYEQFF.

CDR3 loop: CASSLDLGSGRDYEQFF. The DNA for the CDR3 is TGTGCCAGCAGCTTAGATCTGGGTAGCGGGAGAGATTATGAGCAGTTCTTC. The gene calls are TRBV11-3 and TRBJ2-1, with 9 nucleotides matching TRBD2. Losses at the gene ends were 0 bases for V and 8 bases for J; bases not matched to a gene: 11. Per the germline V gene, CDR1 is SGHNT and CDR2 is YENEEA. The CDR3 is 17 residues long.

This rearrangement joins TRBV30 to TRBJ1-5; no firm D call. This CDR3 is 16 amino acids long. The ends were cut back, 2 bases at V and 1 base at J, with 15 bases in the middle. Germline CDR1 is GTSNPN and CDR2 is SVGIG (reference sequence). The CDR3 region has the DNA TGTGCCTGGAGTCCACCTTACCCTAGGAGCAATCAGCCCCAGCATTTT. The encoded protein is CAWSPPYPRSNQPQHF.

This sequence joins TRBV10-2 and TRBJ2-7; 9 positions match TRBD1. Looked up from germline, CDR1 is WSHSY and CDR2 is SAAADI. Trimming took 8 bases from V and 1 from J; bases not matched to a gene: 3. The CDR3 runs to 13 residues. The CDR3 loop is CASGQGSSYEQYF. The CDR3 nucleotides are TGCGCCAGCGGACAGGGGTCTTCCTACGAGCAGTACTTC.

This clone was recorded only once. The sample has other DNA sequences that encode this CDR3 too. V is TRBV5-1 and J is TRBJ2-7; D possibly corresponds to TRBD1 (5 bases). This CDR3 comprises 14 residues. Germline V gene lookup returns CDR1 SGHRS and CDR2 YFSETQ. V dropped 3 bases and J dropped 0 bases, with 10 bases sitting between them. The CDR3 coding sequence is TGCGCCAGCAGCTCAACAGGCACCTCCTACGAGCAGTACTTC. Protein product: CASSSTGTSYEQYF.

The genes are TRBV25-1 and TRBJ1-4; D ambiguous. V was shortened by 2 bases and J by 0 bases, with 7 bases between the two germline ends. The CDR3 is made up of 15 amino acids. The germline gives CDR1 MGHDK, CDR2 SYGVNS. The CDR3 DNA is TGTGCCAGCAGTGAAGGCGGTGCAACTAATGAAAAACTGTTTTTT. Amino acids: CASSEGGATNEKLFF.

The V gene is TRBV11-2, the J gene TRBJ2-1; 7 bases fit TRBD2. The V and J ends lost 5 bases and 9 bases, in that order; junction bases with no gene match: 10. The CDR3 runs 14 residues. The germline V gene encodes CDR1 SGHAT and CDR2 FQNNGV. Written as DNA, the CDR3 is TGTGCCAGCAGCCAAGGTTGGCGGGAGTCTGAGCAGTTCTTC. Its protein is CASSQGWRESEQFF.